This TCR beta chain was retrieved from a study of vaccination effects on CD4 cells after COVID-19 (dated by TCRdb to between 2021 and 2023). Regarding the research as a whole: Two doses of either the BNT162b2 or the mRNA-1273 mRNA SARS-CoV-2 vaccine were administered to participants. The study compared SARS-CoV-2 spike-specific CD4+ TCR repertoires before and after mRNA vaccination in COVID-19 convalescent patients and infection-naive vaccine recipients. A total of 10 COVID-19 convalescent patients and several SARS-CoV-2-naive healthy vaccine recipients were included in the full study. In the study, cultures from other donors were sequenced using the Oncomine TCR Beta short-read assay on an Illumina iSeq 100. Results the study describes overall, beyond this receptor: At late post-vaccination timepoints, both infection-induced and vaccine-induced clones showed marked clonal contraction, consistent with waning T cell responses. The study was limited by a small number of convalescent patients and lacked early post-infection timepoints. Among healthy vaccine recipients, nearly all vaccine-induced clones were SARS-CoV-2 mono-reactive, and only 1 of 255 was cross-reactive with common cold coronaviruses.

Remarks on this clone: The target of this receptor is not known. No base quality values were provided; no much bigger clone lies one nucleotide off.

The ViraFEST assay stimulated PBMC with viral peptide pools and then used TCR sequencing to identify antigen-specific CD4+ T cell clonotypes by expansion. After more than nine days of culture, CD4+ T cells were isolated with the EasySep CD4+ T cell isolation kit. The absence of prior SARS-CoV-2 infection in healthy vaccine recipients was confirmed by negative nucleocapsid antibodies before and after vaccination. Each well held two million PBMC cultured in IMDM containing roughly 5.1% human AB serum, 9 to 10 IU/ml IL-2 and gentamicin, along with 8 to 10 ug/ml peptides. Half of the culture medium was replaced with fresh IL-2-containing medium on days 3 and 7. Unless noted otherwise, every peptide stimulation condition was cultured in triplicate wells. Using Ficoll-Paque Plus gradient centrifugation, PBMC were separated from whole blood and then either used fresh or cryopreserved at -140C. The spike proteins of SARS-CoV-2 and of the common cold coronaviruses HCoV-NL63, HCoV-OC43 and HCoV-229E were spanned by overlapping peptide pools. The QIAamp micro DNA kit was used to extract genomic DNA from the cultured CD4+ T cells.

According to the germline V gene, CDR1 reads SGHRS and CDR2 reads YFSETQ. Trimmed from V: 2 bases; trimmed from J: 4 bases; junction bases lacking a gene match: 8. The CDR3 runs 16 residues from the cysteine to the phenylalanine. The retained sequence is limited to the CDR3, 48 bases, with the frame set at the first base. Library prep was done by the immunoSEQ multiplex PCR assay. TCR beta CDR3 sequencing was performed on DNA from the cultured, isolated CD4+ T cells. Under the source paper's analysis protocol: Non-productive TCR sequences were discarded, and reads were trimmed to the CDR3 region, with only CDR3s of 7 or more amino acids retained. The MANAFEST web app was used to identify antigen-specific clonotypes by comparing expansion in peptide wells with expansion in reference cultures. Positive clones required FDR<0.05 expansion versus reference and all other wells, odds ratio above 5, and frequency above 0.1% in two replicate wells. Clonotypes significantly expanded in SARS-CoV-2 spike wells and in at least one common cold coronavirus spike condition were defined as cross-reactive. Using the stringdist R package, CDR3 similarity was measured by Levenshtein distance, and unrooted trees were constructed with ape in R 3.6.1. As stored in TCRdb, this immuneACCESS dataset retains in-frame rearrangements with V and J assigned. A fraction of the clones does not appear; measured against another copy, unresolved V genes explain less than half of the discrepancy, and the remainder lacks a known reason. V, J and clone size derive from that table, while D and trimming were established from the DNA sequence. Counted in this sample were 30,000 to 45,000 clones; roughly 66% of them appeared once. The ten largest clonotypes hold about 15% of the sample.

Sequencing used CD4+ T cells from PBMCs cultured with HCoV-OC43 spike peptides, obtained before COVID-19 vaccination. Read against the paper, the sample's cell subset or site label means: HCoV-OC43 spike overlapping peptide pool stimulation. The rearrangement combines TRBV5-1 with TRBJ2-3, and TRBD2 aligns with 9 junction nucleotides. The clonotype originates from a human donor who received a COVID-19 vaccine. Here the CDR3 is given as CASSFSRGGPSDTQYF. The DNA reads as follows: TGCGCCAGCAGCTTCTCGCGGGGGGGCCCGTCAGATACGCAGTATTTT.